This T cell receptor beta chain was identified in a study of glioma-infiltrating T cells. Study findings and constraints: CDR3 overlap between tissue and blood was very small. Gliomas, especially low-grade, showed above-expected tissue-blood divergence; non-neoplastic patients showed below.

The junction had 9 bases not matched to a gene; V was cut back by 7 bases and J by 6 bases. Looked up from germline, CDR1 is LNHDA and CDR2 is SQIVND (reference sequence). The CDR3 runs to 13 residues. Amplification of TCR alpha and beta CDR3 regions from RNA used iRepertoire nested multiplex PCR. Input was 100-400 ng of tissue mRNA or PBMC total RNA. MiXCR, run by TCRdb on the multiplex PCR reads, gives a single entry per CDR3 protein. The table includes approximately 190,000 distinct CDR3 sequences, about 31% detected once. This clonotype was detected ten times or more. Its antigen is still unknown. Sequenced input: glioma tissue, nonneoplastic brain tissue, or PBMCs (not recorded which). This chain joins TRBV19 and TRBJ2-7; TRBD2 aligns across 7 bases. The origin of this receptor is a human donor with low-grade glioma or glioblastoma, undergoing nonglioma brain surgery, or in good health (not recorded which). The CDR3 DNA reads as TGTGCCAGTATGGGCGGGAGCCAGTCCGAGCAGTACTTC. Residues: CASMGGSQSEQYF.